This TCR beta chain appears in the sequencing data of a study of cytomegalovirus exposure and HLA in healthy donors. Worth noting for this clone: Its antigen is unknown.

The PCR employed 60 Vbeta primers together with 13 Jbeta primers. As processed by the authors: Roughly 11 million of the 75 million to 95 million unique TCR beta chains counted in a later analysis were shared. TCRdb's copy holds only in-frame clones and misses some; the assay was immunoSEQ multiplex PCR. V, J and clone size were drawn from that table, and D and trimming were deduced from the DNA. This sample has about 190,000 clones, with more than 70% found just once. CDR3 length: 14 residues. V gave up 5 bases and J gave up 8 bases, with 13 bases separating them. Germline CDR1 and CDR2: LNHDA and SQIVND (reference sequence). Donors had nominal health at sampling but likely had unrecorded immune exposures. Whole-study results and caveats: The listing of 150 or so TCR beta chains classed them as cytomegalovirus-associated.

Sequenced material: PBMCs. The receptor's source is a man in his thirties or forties in good health and CMV-seropositive. The chain carries TRBV19 and TRBJ1-6, with D tentatively TRBD1 (5 bases). The CDR3 spells CASSDTGFYSPLHF. DNA for the CDR3: TGTGCCAGTAGTGATACAGGTTTTTATTCACCCCTCCACTTT. Using reference TRBV19 and TRBJ1-6 for the parts outside the CDR3, the full variable domain is DGGITQSPKYLFRKEGQNVTLSCEQNLNHDAMYWYRQDPGQGLRLIYYSQIVNDFQKGDIAEGYSVSREKKESFPLTVTSAQKNPTAFYLCASSDTGFYSPLHFGNGTRLTVT.